What follows are 11 T cell receptor beta chains derived from one specimen sequenced in a study of blood T cell repertoires in COVID-19. Sequencing used immunoSEQ multiplex PCR; TCRdb keeps in-frame clones, though not all of them. This sample has hundreds of thousands of clones, with around 87% found just once. Sequences were obtained from peripheral blood. Receptor source: a woman aged 45-60 years who had recovered from COVID-19.

The gene calls are TRBV19 and TRBJ2-1, with 9 bases lining up with TRBD2. The CDR3 length is 15 residues. The ends lost 9 bases at V and 2 bases at J; junction bases unmatched: 8. CDR1 is LNHDA, CDR2 SQIVND, per germline (reference sequence). The CDR3: CASAASGGPYNEQFF. For the CDR3, the DNA is TGTGCCAGCGCCGCGAGCGGGGGGCCCTACAATGAGCAGTTCTTC.

V and J are TRBV7-2 and TRBJ1-2; 7 nucleotides line up with TRBD1. There are 16 residues in the CDR3. With V trimmed by 5 bases and J by 3 bases, 12 bases remained unmatched. Germline V lookup: CDR1 SGHTA, CDR2 FQGNSA. The CDR3 loop reads CASSIDQIQGHYGYTF. The CDR3 DNA sequence: TGTGCCAGCAGCATAGACCAGATACAGGGGCACTATGGCTACACCTTC. Variable domain in full (rest from reference TRBV7-2 and TRBJ1-2): GAGVSQSPSNKVTEKGKDVELRCDPISGHTALYWYRQSLGQGLEFLIYFQGNSAPDKSGLPSDRFSAERTGGSVSTLTIQRTQQEDSAVYLCASSIDQIQGHYGYTFGSGTRLTVV.

The chain links TRBV7-9 to TRBJ1-6; D gene uncertain. The CDR3 is 14 residues long. Germline assignment: CDR1 SEHNR and CDR2 FQNEAQ (reference sequence). V was shortened by 4 bases and J by 6 bases, with 10 bases between the two germline ends. The CDR3 sequence is CASSSDSANSPLHF. As DNA, the CDR3 is TGTGCCAGCAGCTCGGACTCGGCTAATTCACCCCTCCACTTT. Supplemented by reference TRBV7-9 and TRBJ1-6, the full variable domain reads DTGVSQNPRHKITKRGQNVTFRCDPISEHNRLYWYRQTLGQGPEFLTYFQNEAQLEKSRLLSDRFSAERPKGSFSTLEIQRTEQGDSAMYLCASSSDSANSPLHFGNGTRLTVT.

This chain connects TRBV6-6 to TRBJ2-2; possible D gene TRBD2, 5 bases. In germline, CDR1 is MNHNY, CDR2 SVGAGI (reference sequence). This CDR3 spans 15 amino acids. The V and J ends lost 2 bases and 5 bases respectively, with 12 bases between them. CDR3: CASSYLDLRTGELFF. Here the CDR3 DNA reads TGTGCCAGCAGTTACCTGGACTTACGTACCGGGGAGCTGTTTTTT.

This clone was detected only once. One end of the junction varies from germline; a read error may be responsible. The chain joins TRBV30 to TRBJ1-2; D not certain. There are 12 residues in the CDR3. The germline CDR1 and CDR2 sequences are GTSNPN and SVGIG (reference sequence). CDR3 sequence: CAIAPVNYGYTF. CDR3 sequence (DNA): TGCGCGATCGCCCCCGTTAACTATGGCTACACCTTC.

The rearrangement uses TRBV28 and TRBJ1-5; the D is unclear. Germline V gene lookup returns CDR1 MDHEN and CDR2 SYDVKM. This CDR3 comprises 12 residues. The germline V and J ends were trimmed by 4 bases and 11 bases, with 12 bases remaining between them. Here the CDR3 DNA reads TGTGCCAGCAGTTCGGCACGGGGAGCCCAGCATTTT. This gives the protein CASSSARGAQHF.

This chain joins TRBV27 and TRBJ2-7; no clear D. The CDR3 runs 13 residues. The ends were cut back, 0 bases at V and 5 bases at J, with 8 bases in the middle. The germline V gene encodes CDR1 MNHEY and CDR2 SMNVEV (reference sequence). CDR3 DNA: TGTGCCAGCAGTTTATCGAGAGACAACGAGCAGTACTTC. It encodes CASSLSRDNEQYF.

The V gene is TRBV2, the J gene TRBJ1-1, with TRBD1 as a possible D gene (5 bases). The ends were cut back, 11 bases at V and 10 bases at J, with 23 bases in the middle. Germline V CDR1 and CDR2: SNHLY, FYNNEI. The CDR3 length is 13 residues. The CDR3 sequence: CAPKMAGREAAFF. The CDR3 DNA is TGTGCCCCAAAAATGGCAGGGCGAGAAGCAGCTTTCTTT. The entire variable domain, with the rest obtained from reference TRBV2 and TRBJ1-1, is as follows: EPEVTQTPSHQVTQMGQEVILRCVPISNHLYFYWYRQILGQKVEFLVSFYNNEISEKSEIFDDQFSVERPDGSNFTLKIRSTKLEDSAMYFCAPKMAGREAAFFGQGTRLTVV.

J is TRBJ1-4 and V is TRBV7-2; 8 positions match TRBD1. This CDR3 region has 14 residues. V shed 5 bases and J 8 bases; nucleotides not matched to a gene: 7. CDR1 SGHTA and CDR2 FQGNSA come from the germline V gene. This CDR3 reads CASSNRGIGEKLFF. CDR3 nucleotides: TGTGCCAGCAGCAACAGGGGGATCGGGGAAAAACTGTTTTTT.

This clone has just one count. This CDR3 is also generated by other DNA sequences in the sample. The rearrangement links TRBV23-1 to TRBJ2-7; D gene uncertain. TRBV23-1 is marked as an open reading frame, function uncertain. Trimming stripped 2 bases from V and 3 bases from J, with 8 bases between. The length of the CDR3 is 13 residues. CDR3 sequence reads: CASSQVRNYEQYF. Written as DNA, the CDR3 is TGCGCCAGCAGTCAAGTTAGAAACTACGAGCAGTACTTC.

The chain combines TRBV2 with TRBJ1-1; 7 bases are shared with TRBD1. Germline assignment: CDR1 SNHLY and CDR2 FYNNEI. J gave up 3 bases and V 6 bases, and 4 bases lay outside the gene matches. This CDR3 has 13 residues. Written as DNA, the CDR3 is TGTGCCAGCAGACAGGGGACCTACACTGAAGCTTTCTTT. Translating gives CASRQGTYTEAFF. The whole variable domain, remainder taken from reference TRBV2 and TRBJ1-1, is EPEVTQTPSHQVTQMGQEVILRCVPISNHLYFYWYRQILGQKVEFLVSFYNNEISEKSEIFDDQFSVERPDGSNFTLKIRSTKLEDSAMYFCASRQGTYTEAFFGQGTRLTVV.